Following are 29 T cell receptor beta chains from one sample sequenced in a study of T-cell reconstitution after alpha-beta-depleted transplantation in children. During its preparation, the TCRbeta library received unique molecular identifiers. TCRdb reanalysed the PCR reads using MiXCR and keeps one entry per CDR3 protein. This repertoire shows 780,000 or so distinct CDR3 sequences, approximately 15% found once; its top ten account for approximately 4.5%. The source material was PBMCs, mostly from graft donor cells, sampled 360 days after TCRalphabeta/CD19-depleted stem cell transplant. Receptors were obtained from a male patient aged 10 to 17 who had a stem cell transplant for acute lymphoblastic leukemia, so the T cells may come from the graft donor.

The table lists this clonotype with a few counts. This chain uses TRBV6-2 or TRBV6-3 with TRBJ2-7; TRBD2 is a possible D gene (6 bases). The length of the CDR3 is 13 residues. CDR1 and CDR2 (germline): MNHEY, SVGEGT. V lost 11 bases, J lost 0 bases, and 14 bases lay in between. The CDR3 is CAGKEGPSYEQYF. The DNA of the CDR3 is TGTGCCGGAAAGGAGGGCCCCTCCTACGAGCAGTACTTC.

This clonotype was counted only a few times. The gene calls are TRBV7-2 and TRBJ2-7; D is ambiguous. The CDR3 loop spans 14 amino acids. Germline assignment: CDR1 SGHTA and CDR2 FQGNSA. V was trimmed by 4 bases and J by 3 bases, leaving 13 bases between them. This chain's CDR3 is CASSSYGSRYEQYF. The CDR3 DNA is TGTGCCAGCAGCTCGTATGGGTCCCGCTACGAGCAGTACTTC.

The CDR3 nucleotides are TGCAGCGTTGCTAGCGGGACAGCTAATCAGCCCCAGCATTTT. As protein: CSVASGTANQPQHF. This chain uses TRBV29-1 with TRBJ1-5; 7 nucleotides match TRBD1. V was clipped by 4 bases and J by 4 bases; unmatched bases: 7. The CDR3 has 14 amino acids. Germline V gene data show CDR1 as SQVTM and CDR2 as ANQGSEA.

V usage is TRBV29-1 and J usage is TRBJ2-1; 11 nucleotides agree with TRBD1. V was clipped by 0 bases and J by 8 bases; unmatched bases: 9. CDR1 and CDR2 (germline): SQVTM, ANQGSEA. The CDR3 extends over 16 amino acids. The CDR3 loop is CSVEDLMGQGVYEQFF. The CDR3 region has the DNA TGCAGCGTTGAAGATCTTATGGGACAGGGGGTCTATGAGCAGTTCTTC.

The chain is built from TRBV10-1 and TRBJ2-1, with TRBD1 identical over 9 bases. The CDR3 extends over 16 amino acids. Losses at the gene ends were 4 bases for V and 3 bases for J; bases not matched to a gene: 7. Germline V gene lookup returns CDR1 WNHNN and CDR2 SYGVQD (reference sequence). CDR3: CASSGPGQGNYNEQFF. CDR3 DNA sequence: TGCGCCAGCAGTGGACCGGGACAGGGTAACTACAATGAGCAGTTCTTC.

V usage is TRBV7-8 and J usage is TRBJ1-1; tentative D call: TRBD1 (5 bases). CDR1 and CDR2 from the germline V gene are SGHVS and FQNEAQ. The V gene lost 0 bases and the J gene lost 1 base, with 12 bases spanning the gap. The CDR3 consists of 16 residues. This chain's CDR3 is CASSLATIGTNTEAFF. In nucleotides, the CDR3 is TGTGCCAGCAGCTTAGCGACGATAGGGACGAACACTGAAGCTTTCTTT.

This clonotype was seen more than once but under ten times. The gene calls are TRBV7-9 and TRBJ2-1; maybe TRBD2 (5 bases). The CDR3 loop spans 17 amino acids. The germline V gene encodes CDR1 SEHNR and CDR2 FQNEAQ (reference sequence). The V and J ends lost 1 base and 4 bases respectively, with 17 bases between them. The CDR3 here is CASSLEEADGPYNEQFF. CDR3 coding DNA: TGTGCCAGCAGCTTAGAGGAGGCCGATGGACCGTACAATGAGCAGTTCTTC.

There are many counts of this clonotype. The chain carries TRBV5-1 and TRBJ2-5; D might be TRBD1 (6 bases). This CDR3 region has 14 residues. Trimming cost V 7 bases and J 6 bases, with 19 bases left between them. Germline loops: CDR1 SGHRS, CDR2 YFSETQ. For the CDR3, the DNA is TGCGCCAGCCGGGACAAGGGTCCCAGGCAGACCCAGTACTTC. It yields the protein CASRDKGPRQTQYF.

The genes are TRBV4-1 and TRBJ2-1, with 8 bases identical to TRBD2. J was trimmed by 9 bases and V by 0 bases; bases with no gene match: 7. The CDR3 length is 15 residues. CDR1 is MGHRA, CDR2 YSYEKL, per germline. The CDR3: CASSQEVGLAGEQFF. In DNA, the CDR3 is TGCGCCAGCAGCCAAGAAGTGGGCCTAGCGGGTGAGCAGTTCTTC.

The chain links TRBV4-1 to TRBJ1-5; no clear D. This CDR3 has 14 amino acids. Trimming shortened V by 4 bases and J by 6 bases, and 13 bases separated the two germline ends. The germline V gene encodes CDR1 MGHRA and CDR2 YSYEKL. The DNA of the CDR3 is TGCGCCAGCAGCCCCCGGACTCGGGGTCAGCCCCAGCATTTT. This sequence encodes CASSPRTRGQPQHF.

This clonotype was seen ten or more times. The chain combines TRBV12-3 or TRBV12-4 with TRBJ2-7; no clear D gene. The CDR3 spans 13 residues. V dropped 3 bases and J dropped 4 bases, with 10 bases sitting between them. The CDR3 DNA is TGTGCCAGCAGTTTTTTCCTACCTTACGAGCAGTACTTC. Protein product: CASSFFLPYEQYF.

This clonotype was seen ten or more times. The chain uses TRBV29-1 and TRBJ2-1; 10 bases match TRBD2. This CDR3 region has 16 residues. V lost 1 base to trimming and J lost 8 bases; unmatched junction nucleotides: 11. Germline CDR1 is SQVTM and CDR2 is ANQGSEA. The CDR3 nucleotides are TGCAGCGTTGAAGGTGGGCTAGCGGGAGTAACGGATGAGCAGTTCTTC. It yields the protein CSVEGGLAGVTDEQFF.

CDR3 amino acids: CATSDRGAKNIQYF. For the CDR3, the DNA is TGTGCCACCAGTGACAGAGGCGCCAAAAACATTCAGTACTTC. V and J are TRBV24-1 and TRBJ2-4; D is unresolved. The CDR3 length is 14 residues. From germline, CDR1 is KGHDR and CDR2 SFDVKD. V lost 4 bases to trimming and J lost 1 base, with 7 bases between them.

This clonotype occurred a few times. The rearrangement joins TRBV6-5 to TRBJ1-2; D not certain. V lost 2 bases, J lost 3 bases, and 10 bases lay in between. CDR1 is MNHEY, CDR2 SVGAGI, per germline. CDR3 length: 14 amino acids. In DNA form, the CDR3 reads TGTGCCAGCAGTTACGCGAGGCAGGACTATGGCTACACCTTC. Protein product: CASSYARQDYGYTF.

This clonotype turned up a few times. The chain has TRBV20-1 and TRBJ1-2; no clear D gene. This CDR3 has 13 residues. V lost 3 bases to trimming and J lost 6 bases, with 14 bases between them. Germline CDR1 and CDR2: DFQATT and SNEGSKA (reference sequence). CDR3 in amino acids: CSASAYSGDGYTF. CDR3 sequence (DNA): TGCAGTGCTAGTGCATATTCCGGGGATGGCTACACCTTC.

This clonotype occurred a few times. This chain uses TRBV7-6 with TRBJ2-1, with D uncertain. Looked up from germline, CDR1 is SGHVS and CDR2 is FNYEAQ. The CDR3 spans 12 residues. V lost 1 base and J lost 8, with 6 bases in between. The CDR3 region has the DNA TGTGCCAGCAGCTTAGTCCCGTATGAGCAGTTCTTC. This translates into CASSLVPYEQFF.

The genes are TRBV5-1 and TRBJ1-1; no clear D. Trimming cost V 4 bases and J 4 bases, with 14 bases left between them. CDR3 size: 14 residues. The germline V gene has CDR1 SGHRS and CDR2 YFSETQ. The CDR3 DNA is TGCGCCAGCAGCCCCCCCGGGGTTTCCACTGAAGCTTTCTTT. Protein product: CASSPPGVSTEAFF.

This clonotype was observed a few times. The V and J genes are TRBV7-9 and TRBJ2-7; D assignment may be TRBD1 or TRBD2 (6 bases each). V lost 1 base to trimming and J lost 3 bases, with 16 bases between them. The germline CDR1 and CDR2 sequences are SEHNR and FQNEAQ (reference sequence). The CDR3 loop spans 16 amino acids. DNA for the CDR3: TGTGCCAGCAGCTTAGGCGGGACAAGCGCGATCTACGAGCAGTACTTC. As protein: CASSLGGTSAIYEQYF.

The chain recombines TRBV6-5 with TRBJ2-6; maybe TRBD1 (6 bases). The CDR3 contains 18 residues. CDR1 MNHEY and CDR2 SVGAGI come from the germline V gene. The V gene lost 0 bases and the J gene lost 0 bases, with 12 bases spanning the gap. DNA of the CDR3: TGTGCCAGCAGTTACTCCCAGGGGTCCCTCTCTGGGGCCAACGTCCTGACTTTC. Translating it yields CASSYSQGSLSGANVLTF.

The V gene is TRBV4-2, the J gene TRBJ2-7; tentatively, D is TRBD1 (5 bases). The CDR3 contains 16 residues. CDR1 LGHNA and CDR2 YNFKEQ come from the germline V gene. The V end was cut by 1 base, the J end by 0 bases, with 13 bases between. DNA of the CDR3: TGTGCCAGCAGCCAAGGAAGGCAGGGAAACTCCTACGAGCAGTACTTC. Translation gives CASSQGRQGNSYEQYF.

This clonotype appeared a few times. V usage is TRBV27 and J usage is TRBJ2-5, with a weak D call TRBD1 (5 bases). Germline V gene sequence: CDR1 MNHEY, CDR2 SMNVEV (reference sequence). The CDR3 sequence is 15 residues long. Trimming shortened V by 5 bases and J by 5 bases, and 18 bases separated the two germline ends. The CDR3 bases are TGTGCCAGCAGTCCATTCCCCGACAGCCTTGAGACCCAGTACTTC. This sequence encodes CASSPFPDSLETQYF.

In its sample, this clonotype was seen a few times. This rearrangement joins TRBV5-1 to TRBJ2-7; D is possibly TRBD1 or TRBD2 (5 bases each). This CDR3 contains 15 residues. Looked up from germline, CDR1 is SGHRS and CDR2 is YFSETQ. Trimming stripped 5 bases from V and 0 bases from J, with 15 bases between. CDR3 residues: CASRSQVGTSYEQYF. The CDR3 DNA reads TGCGCCAGCAGATCACAGGTCGGGACCTCCTACGAGCAGTACTTC.

In this sample, this clonotype turned up a few times. The rearrangement joins TRBV5-1 to TRBJ2-1, with 16 positions matching TRBD2. J was trimmed by 4 bases and V by 4 bases; bases with no gene match: 11. From germline, CDR1 is SGHRS and CDR2 YFSETQ. The CDR3 extends over 19 amino acids. For the CDR3, the DNA is TGCGCCAGCAGCCCTCCGGGACTAGCGGGAGGGCCGGGGTACAATGAGCAGTTCTTC. Its protein is CASSPPGLAGGPGYNEQFF.

V usage is TRBV5-1 and J usage is TRBJ2-1; D is perhaps TRBD2 (5 bases). Germline V lookup: CDR1 SGHRS, CDR2 YFSETQ. The CDR3 has 11 amino acids. V was pared by 6 bases and J by 14 bases, with 15 bases between. CDR3 DNA sequence: TGCGCCAGCAAGGCGGGCCGGAAGGAGTTCTTC. This sequence encodes CASKAGRKEFF.

The genes are TRBV6-1 and TRBJ2-7, with 12 bases aligning to TRBD2. After removal of 6 bases from V and 5 bases from J, the junction contained 11 bases not matched to a gene. The CDR3 is 16 residues long. The V gene's germline CDR1 is MNHNS and CDR2 SASEGT. CDR3 loop: CASRVSSGRAIDEQYF. The DNA of the CDR3 is TGTGCCAGCAGGGTTTCTAGCGGGAGGGCCATCGACGAGCAGTACTTC.

The chain joins TRBV5-1 to TRBJ2-1; maybe TRBD1 (6 bases). The CDR3 has 14 amino acids. Germline CDR1 SGHRS, CDR2 YFSETQ. Trimming shortened V by 4 bases and J by 7 bases, and 15 bases separated the two germline ends. The CDR3 bases are TGCGCCAGCAGCGGTGGGACAAAGGGGAATGAGCAGTTCTTC. It is translated as CASSGGTKGNEQFF.

The V gene is TRBV19, the J gene TRBJ1-5; weak D call: TRBD1 (6 bases). Per the germline V gene, CDR1 is LNHDA and CDR2 is SQIVND (reference sequence). The V end was cut by 5 bases, the J end by 5 bases, with 10 bases between. This CDR3 contains 13 residues. The CDR3 reads CASSWTAYQPQHF. The CDR3 bases are TGTGCCAGTAGTTGGACAGCTTATCAGCCCCAGCATTTT.

This clonotype was found a few times. The rearrangement joins TRBV20-1 to TRBJ2-4, with D unclear. V was cut by 1 base and J by 5 bases, with 9 bases left in between. The CDR3 has 13 amino acids. CDR1 and CDR2 (germline): DFQATT, SNEGSKA (reference sequence). As DNA, the CDR3 is TGCAGTGCTAGAGCCCCCGGGCAAAACATTCAGTACTTC. Protein sequence: CSARAPGQNIQYF.

V and J are TRBV20-1 and TRBJ2-7; TRBD2 might be the D (5 bases). CDR1 is DFQATT and CDR2 is SNEGSKA in the germline V gene (reference sequence). The CDR3 is 13 residues long. The V gene lost 3 bases and the J gene lost 7 bases, with 16 bases spanning the gap. CDR3 sequence: CSASGLTLTEQYF. The CDR3 nucleotides read TGCAGTGCTAGCGGACTCACTTTGACGGAGCAGTACTTC.